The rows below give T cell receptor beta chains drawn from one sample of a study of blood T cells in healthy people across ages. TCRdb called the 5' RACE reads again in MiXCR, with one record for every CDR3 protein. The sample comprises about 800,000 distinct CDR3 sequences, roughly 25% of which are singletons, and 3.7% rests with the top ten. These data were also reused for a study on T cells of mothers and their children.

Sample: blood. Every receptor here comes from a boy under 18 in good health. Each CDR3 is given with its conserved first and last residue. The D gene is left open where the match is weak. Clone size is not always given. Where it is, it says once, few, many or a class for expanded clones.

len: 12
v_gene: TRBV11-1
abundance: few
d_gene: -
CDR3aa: CASSPDVYEQFF

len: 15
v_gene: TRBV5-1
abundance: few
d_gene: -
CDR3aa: CASSLGPRSMGEQFF

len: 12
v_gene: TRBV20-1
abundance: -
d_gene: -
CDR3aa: CSARGAPSDAFF

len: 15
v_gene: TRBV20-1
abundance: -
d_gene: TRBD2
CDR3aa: CSAKTSGGAYNEQFF

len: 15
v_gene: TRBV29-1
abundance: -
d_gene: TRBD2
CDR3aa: CSGTGTSGLEETQYF

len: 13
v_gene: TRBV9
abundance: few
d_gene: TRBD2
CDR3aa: CASSQGGPDEQYF

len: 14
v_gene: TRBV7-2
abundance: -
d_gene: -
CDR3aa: CACSLGGLGEKLFF

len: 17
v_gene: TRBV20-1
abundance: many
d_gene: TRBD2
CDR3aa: CSARGGGGQEMGETQYF

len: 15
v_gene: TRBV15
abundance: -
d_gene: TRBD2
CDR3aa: CATSRSGTSGYEQYF

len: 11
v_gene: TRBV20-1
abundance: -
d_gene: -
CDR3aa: CSASVGGELFF

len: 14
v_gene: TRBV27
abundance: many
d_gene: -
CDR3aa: CASSFGGSYNEQFF

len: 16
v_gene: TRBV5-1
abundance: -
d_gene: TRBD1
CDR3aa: CASSLGGTGPNEKLFF

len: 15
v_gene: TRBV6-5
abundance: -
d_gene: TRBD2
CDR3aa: CASSSLAGGRETQYF

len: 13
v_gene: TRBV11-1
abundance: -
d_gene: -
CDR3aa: CASSFHKGGGYTF

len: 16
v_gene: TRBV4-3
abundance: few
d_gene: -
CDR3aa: CASGKGGKDYYNEQFF

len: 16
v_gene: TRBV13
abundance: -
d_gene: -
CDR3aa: CASSLGLGPDSYEQYF

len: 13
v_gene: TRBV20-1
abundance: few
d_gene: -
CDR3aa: CSAPEGMLDIQYF

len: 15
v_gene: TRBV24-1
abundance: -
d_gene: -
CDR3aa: CATSGTDRNTGELFF

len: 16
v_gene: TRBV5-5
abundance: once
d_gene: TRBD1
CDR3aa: CASSGGQDELNSPLHF

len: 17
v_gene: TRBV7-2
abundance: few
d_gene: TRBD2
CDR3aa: CASSLVPSGGDSGTQYF

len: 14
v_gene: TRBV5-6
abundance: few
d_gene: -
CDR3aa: CASSVGRTDYGYTF

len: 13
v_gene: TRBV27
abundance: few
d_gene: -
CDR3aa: CASGRFFYNEQFF

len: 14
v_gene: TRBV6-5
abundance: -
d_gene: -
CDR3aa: CASRNRAGTYGYTF

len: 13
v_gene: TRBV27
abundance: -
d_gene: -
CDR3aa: CAVQGHLNAEAFF

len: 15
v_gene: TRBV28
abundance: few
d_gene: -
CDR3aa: CASSSPGPLNTEAFF

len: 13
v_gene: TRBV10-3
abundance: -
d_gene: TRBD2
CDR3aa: CAIAGGGTGELFF

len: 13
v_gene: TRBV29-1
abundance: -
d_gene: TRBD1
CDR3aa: CSVGQRVNTEAFF

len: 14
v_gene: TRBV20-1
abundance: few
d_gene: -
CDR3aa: CSASPQPNSYEQYF

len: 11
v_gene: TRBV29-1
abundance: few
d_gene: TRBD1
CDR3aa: CSVTGTYGYTF

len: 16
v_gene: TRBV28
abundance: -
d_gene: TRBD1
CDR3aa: CASSFPGTGLVNEQYF

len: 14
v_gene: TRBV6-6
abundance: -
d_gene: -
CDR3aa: CASTQPGRQNIQYF

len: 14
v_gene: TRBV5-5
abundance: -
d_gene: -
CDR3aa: CACSLDPGSYEQYF

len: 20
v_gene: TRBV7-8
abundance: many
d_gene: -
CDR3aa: CASSAHVVQEWGCSGNTIYF

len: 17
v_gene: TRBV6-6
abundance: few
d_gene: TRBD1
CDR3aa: CASIPAVQGVLVTEAFF

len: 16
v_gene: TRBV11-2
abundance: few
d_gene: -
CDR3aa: CASSLVQGLSLETQYF

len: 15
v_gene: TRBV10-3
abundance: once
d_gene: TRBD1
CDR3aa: CAISEPTGGTETQYF

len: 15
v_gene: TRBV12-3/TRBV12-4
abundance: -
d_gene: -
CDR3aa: CASSFNRASANEAFF

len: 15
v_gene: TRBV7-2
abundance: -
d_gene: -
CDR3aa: CASSPGGATNEKLFF

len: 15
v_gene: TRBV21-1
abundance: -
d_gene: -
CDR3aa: CASSKVIRQGKTQYF

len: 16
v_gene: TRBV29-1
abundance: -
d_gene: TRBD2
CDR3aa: CSVEDHNGGYGETQYF

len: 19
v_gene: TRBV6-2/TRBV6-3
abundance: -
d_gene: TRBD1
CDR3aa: CASSVPSGTARLAKNIQYF

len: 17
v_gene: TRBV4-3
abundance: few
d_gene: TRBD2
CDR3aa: CASSQVVLAGEGNEQFF

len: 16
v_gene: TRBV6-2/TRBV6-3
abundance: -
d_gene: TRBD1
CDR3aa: CASSYDRGTGDEKLFF

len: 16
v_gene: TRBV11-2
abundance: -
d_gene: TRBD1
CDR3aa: CASSSPGQRNTGELFF

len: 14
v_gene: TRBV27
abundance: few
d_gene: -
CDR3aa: CASSLSTFNTEAFF

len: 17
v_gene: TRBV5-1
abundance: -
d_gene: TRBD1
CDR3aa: CASSLIGQGRAGYGYTF

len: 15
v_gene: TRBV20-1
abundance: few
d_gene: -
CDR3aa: CSARVPRGDSYEQYF

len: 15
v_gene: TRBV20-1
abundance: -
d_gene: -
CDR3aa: CSARQQGSGTDTQYF

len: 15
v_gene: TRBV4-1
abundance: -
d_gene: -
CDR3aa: CASSQPSGKTDTQYF

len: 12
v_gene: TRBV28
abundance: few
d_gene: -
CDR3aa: CASMPGGNEQFF

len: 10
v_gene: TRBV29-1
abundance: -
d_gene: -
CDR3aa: CSVMSTEAFF

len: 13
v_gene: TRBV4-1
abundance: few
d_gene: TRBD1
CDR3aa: CASSQDRGTGEHF

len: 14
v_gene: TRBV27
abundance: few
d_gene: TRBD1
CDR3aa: CASSLDRGANEQFF

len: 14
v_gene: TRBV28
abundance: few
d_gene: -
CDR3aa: CASRDRGTNYGYTF

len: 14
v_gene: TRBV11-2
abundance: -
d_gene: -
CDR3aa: CASSLDGPGGTQYF